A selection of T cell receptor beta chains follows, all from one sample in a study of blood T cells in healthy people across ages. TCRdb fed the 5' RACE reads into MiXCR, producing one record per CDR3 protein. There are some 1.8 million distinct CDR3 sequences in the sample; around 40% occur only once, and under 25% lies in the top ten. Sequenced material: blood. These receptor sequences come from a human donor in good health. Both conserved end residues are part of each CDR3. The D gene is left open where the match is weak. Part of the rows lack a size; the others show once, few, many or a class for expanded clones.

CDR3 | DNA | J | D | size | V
CSASQGNEKPFF | TGCAGTGCTAGCCAGGGAAATGAAAAACCGTTTTTT | TRBJ1-4 | . | once | TRBV20-1
CASSINLLTSGGHVGQFF | TGTGCCAGCAGCATAAATTTATTGACTAGCGGGGGGCACGTGGGGCAGTTCTTC | TRBJ2-1 | TRBD2 | . | TRBV11-2
CASSEGPQETQYF | TGTGCCAGCAGTGAAGGCCCTCAAGAGACCCAGTACTTC | TRBJ2-5 | . | many | TRBV6-4
CASSVMVSSYEQYF | TGTGCTAGCAGTGTGATGGTTAGCTCCTACGAGCAGTACTTC | TRBJ2-7 | . | . | TRBV2
CASSLLEGGEQFF | TGCGCCAGCAGCTTACTTGAAGGGGGTGAGCAGTTCTTC | TRBJ2-1 | . | . | TRBV5-1
CASSYSGTGGNQPQHF | TGTGCCAGCAGTTACTCTGGGACAGGGGGCAATCAGCCCCAGCATTTT | TRBJ1-5 | TRBD1 | . | TRBV6-6
CASTLGTGGYEQFF | TGTGCCAGCACCTTAGGGACAGGGGGCTATGAGCAGTTCTTC | TRBJ2-1 | TRBD1 | few | TRBV27
CASSYGQFSVGYEKLFF | TGTGCCAGCAGTTACGGACAGTTCTCAGTTGGTTATGAAAAACTGTTTTTT | TRBJ1-4 | . | few | TRBV12-3/TRBV12-4
CASSQGANTEAFF | TGTGCCAGCTCACAGGGCGCGAACACTGAAGCTTTCTTT | TRBJ1-1 | . | many | TRBV7-2
CASSQAGSLKLGYTF | TGCGCCAGCAGCCAAGCAGGGAGTTTGAAACTTGGCTACACCTTC | TRBJ1-2 | . | . | TRBV4-3
CATLGQGRNTEAFF | TGTGCCACCCTCGGACAGGGGAGGAACACTGAAGCTTTCTTT | TRBJ1-1 | TRBD1 | few | TRBV10-3
CASSLGWGSGPDYGYTF | TGTGCCAGCAGTTTAGGGTGGGGGTCCGGGCCTGACTATGGCTACACCTTC | TRBJ1-2 | . | . | TRBV28
CASGFEWAGGEQYF | TGTGCCAGCGGTTTCGAGTGGGCGGGGGGCGAGCAGTACTTC | TRBJ2-7 | TRBD2 | . | TRBV7-2
CATSEQGSVDTQYF | TGTGCCACCAGTGAACAGGGTAGTGTAGATACGCAGTATTTT | TRBJ2-3 | . | few | TRBV24-1
CAISERTGGPYEQYF | TGTGCCATCAGTGAGAGGACAGGGGGTCCCTACGAGCAATACTTC | TRBJ2-7 | TRBD1 | . | TRBV10-3
CACRQTGNHNEQFF | TGTGCCTGCAGGCAGACAGGAAACCACAATGAGCAGTTCTTC | TRBJ2-1 | . | . | TRBV3-1
CSAATGGEINEQFF | TGCAGTGCCGCGACAGGGGGCGAAATAAATGAGCAGTTCTTC | TRBJ2-1 | TRBD1 | . | TRBV20-1
CVSSPGTGELLVYGYTF | TGTGTCAGCAGTCCCGGGACAGGAGAGCTCCTCGTGTATGGCTACACCTTC | TRBJ1-2 | TRBD1 | few | TRBV27
CSAKQGTEDTQYF | TGCAGTGCGAAACAGGGGACCGAGGATACGCAGTATTTT | TRBJ2-3 | TRBD1 | . | TRBV20-1
CASSGQVTVYEQFF | TGCGCCAGCAGCGGGCAGGTGACTGTATATGAGCAGTTCTTC | TRBJ2-1 | . | few | TRBV4-3
CASSLSGYTQPQHF | TGTGCCAGCAGTTTATCAGGTTATACTCAGCCCCAGCATTTT | TRBJ1-5 | . | once | TRBV27
CSASPTSGGYNEQFF | TGCAGTGCTAGCCCAACTAGCGGGGGTTACAATGAGCAGTTCTTC | TRBJ2-1 | TRBD2 | . | TRBV20-1
CASALIDTQYF | TGTGCCAGCGCCCTTATAGATACGCAGTATTTT | TRBJ2-3 | . | . | TRBV7-9
CASSLSLRPDTQYF | TGTGCCAGCAGCTTGTCACTCCGTCCAGATACGCAGTATTTT | TRBJ2-3 | . | few | TRBV11-1
CASSRDGETHYEQYF | TGTGCCAGCAGTCGGGACGGGGAAACCCACTACGAGCAGTACTTC | TRBJ2-7 | . | . | TRBV6-2/TRBV6-3
CSSADRGLTDTQYF | TGCAGTTCCGCGGACAGGGGGCTAACAGATACGCAGTATTTT | TRBJ2-3 | TRBD1 | few | TRBV20-1
CANSQADDRPPYEQYF | TGCGCCAACAGCCAAGCGGATGACAGGCCCCCCTACGAGCAGTACTTC | TRBJ2-7 | . | . | TRBV4-1
CSARDPGQGSYEQYF | TGCAGTGCTAGAGACCCCGGACAGGGGTCCTACGAGCAGTACTTC | TRBJ2-7 | TRBD1 | . | TRBV20-1
CSANKRGQGGNGYTF | TGCAGTGCAAACAAACGGGGACAGGGGGGGAATGGCTACACCTTC | TRBJ1-2 | TRBD1 | . | TRBV20-1
CSIEYGNGYTF | TGCAGCATTGAATACGGGAATGGCTACACCTTC | TRBJ1-2 | . | . | TRBV29-1
CASSLQRGEGYTF | TGTGCCAGCAGCTTGCAACGGGGGGAAGGCTACACCTTC | TRBJ1-2 | . | . | TRBV7-2
CASSLLNRGYGYTF | TGTGCCAGCAGCTTATTGAACAGGGGCTATGGCTACACCTTC | TRBJ1-2 | TRBD1 | few | TRBV9
CASSLSLQSEQYF | TGCGCCAGCAGCTTGAGTCTACAGTCCGAGCAGTACTTC | TRBJ2-7 | . | . | TRBV5-1
CASSPRKGPSSYEQYF | TGTGCCAGCAGCCCTCGAAAGGGCCCGAGCTCCTACGAGCAGTACTTC | TRBJ2-7 | . | . | TRBV21-1
CASSSRRGSYNSPLHF | TGTGCCAGCAGTTCCCGACGTGGTTCCTATAATTCACCCCTCCACTTT | TRBJ1-6 | . | . | TRBV5-6
CSARNQGGRENIQYF | TGCAGTGCTAGGAACCAGGGGGGGCGAGAAAACATTCAGTACTTC | TRBJ2-4 | . | many | TRBV20-1
CASSQITSGEAFF | TGTGCCAGCTCCCAGATAACGAGTGGGGAAGCTTTCTTT | TRBJ1-1 | . | . | TRBV12-3/TRBV12-4
CASSHRDGDVNEQFF | TGCGCCAGCAGCCACCGGGACGGGGATGTCAATGAGCAGTTCTTC | TRBJ2-1 | . | . | TRBV4-1
CAISAFLSGTGIIYGYTF | TGTGCCATCAGTGCTTTTTTATCCGGGACAGGAATCATCTATGGCTACACCTTC | TRBJ1-2 | TRBD1 | . | TRBV10-3
CASSSGTQNTDTQYF | TGTGCCAGCAGCTCCGGGACGCAGAACACAGATACGCAGTATTTT | TRBJ2-3 | . | . | TRBV5-4
CASSLMGQETLYF | TGTGCCAGCAGCTTAATGGGCCAAGAGACCCTGTACTTC | TRBJ2-5 | . | . | TRBV7-3
CSAVQGALYGHTF | TGCAGCGCCGTACAGGGGGCTCTCTATGGCCACACCTTC | TRBJ1-2 | TRBD1 | . | TRBV29-1